This T cell receptor (beta chain) emerged from a study of T cell repertoires in aging, cancer and after chemotherapy. The V gene end was trimmed by 0 bases and the J gene end by 4 bases; junction bases not matched to a gene: 10. CDR1 is GTSNPN and CDR2 is SVGIG in the germline V gene (reference sequence). The CDR3 sequence is 16 residues long. The sample holds a few counts of this clonotype. Rearranged V-D-J TRB sequences were amplified with a mixed TRB-A/B primer pool. TCRdb re-derived calls from the multiplex PCR reads in MiXCR, one entry per CDR3 protein. The table includes under 10,000 distinct CDR3 sequences, less than 55% detected once. Amplification of TCR beta used genomic DNA extracted from peripheral blood.

The chain couples TRBV30 to TRBJ2-3, with TRBD1 matching over 7 bases. The sample comprised blood. This sequence was found in a human donor in good health. The CDR3 sequence is CAWSVGGTGWADTQYF. In DNA form, the CDR3 reads TGTGCCTGGAGTGTAGGGGGCACAGGGTGGGCAGATACGCAGTATTTT.